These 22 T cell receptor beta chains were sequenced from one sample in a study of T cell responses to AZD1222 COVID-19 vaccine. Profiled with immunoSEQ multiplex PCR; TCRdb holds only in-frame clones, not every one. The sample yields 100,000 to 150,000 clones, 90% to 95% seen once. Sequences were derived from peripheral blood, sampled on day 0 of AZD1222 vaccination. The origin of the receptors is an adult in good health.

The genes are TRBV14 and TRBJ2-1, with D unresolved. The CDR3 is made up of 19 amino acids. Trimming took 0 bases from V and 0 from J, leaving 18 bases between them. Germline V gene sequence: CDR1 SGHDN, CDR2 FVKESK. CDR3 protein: CASSQDPTFWRSSYNEQFF. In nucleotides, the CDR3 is TGTGCCAGCAGCCAAGATCCGACCTTCTGGCGGAGCTCCTACAATGAGCAGTTCTTC.

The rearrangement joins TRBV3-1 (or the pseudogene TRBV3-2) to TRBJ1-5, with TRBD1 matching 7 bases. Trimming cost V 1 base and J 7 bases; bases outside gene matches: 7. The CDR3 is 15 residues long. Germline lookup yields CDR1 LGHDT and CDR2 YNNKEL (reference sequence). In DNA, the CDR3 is TGTGCCAGCAGCCAAGCAGGACAGGTCCGACAGCCCCAGCATTTT. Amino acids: CASSQAGQVRQPQHF.

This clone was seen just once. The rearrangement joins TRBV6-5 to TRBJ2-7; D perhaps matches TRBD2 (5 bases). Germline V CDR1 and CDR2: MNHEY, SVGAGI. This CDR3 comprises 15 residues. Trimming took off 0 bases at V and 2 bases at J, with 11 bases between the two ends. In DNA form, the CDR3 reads TGTGCCAGCAGTTACTCGGGCCCCGGGACCTACGAGCAGTACTTC. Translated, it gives CASSYSGPGTYEQYF.

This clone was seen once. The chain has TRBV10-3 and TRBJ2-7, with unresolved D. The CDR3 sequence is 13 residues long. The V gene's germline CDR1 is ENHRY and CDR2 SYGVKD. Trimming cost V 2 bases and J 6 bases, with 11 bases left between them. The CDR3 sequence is CAISEPELVEQYF. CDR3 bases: TGTGCCATCAGTGAGCCTGAGTTAGTCGAGCAGTACTTC.

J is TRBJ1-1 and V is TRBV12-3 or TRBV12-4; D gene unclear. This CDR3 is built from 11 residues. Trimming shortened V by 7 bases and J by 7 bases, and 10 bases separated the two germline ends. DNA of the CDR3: TGTGCCAGCATCATAGAACTTGAAGCTTTCTTT. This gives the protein CASIIELEAFF.

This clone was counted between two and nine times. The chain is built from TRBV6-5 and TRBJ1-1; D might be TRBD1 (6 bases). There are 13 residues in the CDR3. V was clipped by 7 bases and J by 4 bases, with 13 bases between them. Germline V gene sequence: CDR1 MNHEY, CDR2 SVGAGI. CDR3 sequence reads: CASKGTLGTEAFF. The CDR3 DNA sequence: TGTGCCAGCAAAGGGACATTAGGCACTGAAGCTTTCTTT.

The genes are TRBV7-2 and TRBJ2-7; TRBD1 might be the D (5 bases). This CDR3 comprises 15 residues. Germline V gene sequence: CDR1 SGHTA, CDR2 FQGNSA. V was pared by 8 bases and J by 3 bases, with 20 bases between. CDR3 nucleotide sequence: TGTGCCAGCGCCAGGGCCGAGAGTCCCCGCTACGAGCAGTACTTC. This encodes CASARAESPRYEQYF.

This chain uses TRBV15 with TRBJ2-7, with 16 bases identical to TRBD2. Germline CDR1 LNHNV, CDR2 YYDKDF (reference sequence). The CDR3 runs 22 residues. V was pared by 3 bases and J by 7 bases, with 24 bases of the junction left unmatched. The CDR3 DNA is TGTGCCACCAGCAGTCCGGGACTAGCGGGAGGGCCGAATGGAGAGTCTTATGGGGAGCAGTACTTC. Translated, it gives CATSSPGLAGGPNGESYGEQYF.

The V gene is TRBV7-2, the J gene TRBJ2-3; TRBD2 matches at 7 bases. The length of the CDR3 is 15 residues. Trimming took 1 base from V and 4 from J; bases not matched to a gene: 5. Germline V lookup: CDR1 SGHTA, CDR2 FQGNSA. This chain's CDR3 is CASSLGGSRADTQYF. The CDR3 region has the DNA TGTGCCAGCAGCTTAGGCGGGAGTAGGGCAGATACGCAGTATTTT. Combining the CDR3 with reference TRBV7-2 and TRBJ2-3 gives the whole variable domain GAGVSQSPSNKVTEKGKDVELRCDPISGHTALYWYRQSLGQGLEFLIYFQGNSAPDKSGLPSDRFSAERTGGSVSTLTIQRTQQEDSAVYLCASSLGGSRADTQYFGPGTRLTVL.

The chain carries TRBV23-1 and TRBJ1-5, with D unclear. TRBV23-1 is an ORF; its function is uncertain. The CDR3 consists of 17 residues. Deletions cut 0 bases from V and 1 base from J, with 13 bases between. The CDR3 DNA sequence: TGCGCCAGCAGTCAATCGTTGACGAAAGGGAGCAATCAGCCCCAGCATTTT. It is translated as CASSQSLTKGSNQPQHF.

The CDR3 loop is CASSLNPPSLGETQYF. The CDR3 bases are TGTGCCAGCAGCTTAAACCCCCCTAGCTTAGGAGAGACCCAGTACTTC. The chain employs TRBV7-6 and TRBJ2-5; possibly TRBD2 for D (5 bases). The CDR3 spans 16 residues. The V end was cut by 2 bases, the J end by 4 bases, with 17 bases between. Looked up from germline, CDR1 is SGHVS and CDR2 is FNYEAQ.

DNA for the CDR3: TGTGCCAGCAGCTTAGGGGACAGTAATCAGCCCCAGCATTTT. Protein sequence: CASSLGDSNQPQHF. The chain links TRBV7-9 to TRBJ1-5, with 7 bases aligning to TRBD1. V gave up 1 base and J gave up 4 bases; unmatched junction bases: 1. This CDR3 has 14 amino acids. Germline values: CDR1 SEHNR, CDR2 FQNEAQ (reference sequence).

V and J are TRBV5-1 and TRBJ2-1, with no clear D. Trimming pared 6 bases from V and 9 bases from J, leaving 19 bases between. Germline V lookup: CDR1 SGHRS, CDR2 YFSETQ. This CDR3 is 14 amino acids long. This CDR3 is CASNYGLKTSEQFF. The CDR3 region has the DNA TGCGCCAGCAATTATGGTCTCAAGACGAGTGAGCAGTTCTTC.

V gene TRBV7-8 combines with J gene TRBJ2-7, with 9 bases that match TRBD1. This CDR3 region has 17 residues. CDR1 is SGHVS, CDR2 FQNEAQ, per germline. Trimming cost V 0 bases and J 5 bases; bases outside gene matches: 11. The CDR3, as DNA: TGTGCCAGCAGCTTAGCTTTAATAGGGACAGGGAGCGACGAGCAGTACTTC. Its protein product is CASSLALIGTGSDEQYF.

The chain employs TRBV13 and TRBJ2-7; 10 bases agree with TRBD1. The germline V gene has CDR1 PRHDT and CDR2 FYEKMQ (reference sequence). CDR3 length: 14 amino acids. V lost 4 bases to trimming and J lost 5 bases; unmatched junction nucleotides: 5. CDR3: CASSSGTGVDEQYF. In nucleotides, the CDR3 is TGTGCCAGCAGCTCCGGGACAGGGGTGGACGAGCAGTACTTC.

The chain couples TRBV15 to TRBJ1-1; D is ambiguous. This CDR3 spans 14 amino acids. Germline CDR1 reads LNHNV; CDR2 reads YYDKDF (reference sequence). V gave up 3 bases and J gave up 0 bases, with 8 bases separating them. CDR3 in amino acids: CATSSIRMNTEAFF. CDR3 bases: TGTGCCACCAGCAGTATCAGGATGAACACTGAAGCTTTCTTT.

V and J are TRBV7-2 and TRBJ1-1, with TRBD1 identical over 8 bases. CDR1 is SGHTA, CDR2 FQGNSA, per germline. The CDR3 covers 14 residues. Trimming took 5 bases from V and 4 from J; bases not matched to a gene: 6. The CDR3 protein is CASSRNTGGTEAFF. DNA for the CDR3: TGTGCCAGCAGCAGGAATACAGGGGGCACTGAAGCTTTCTTT. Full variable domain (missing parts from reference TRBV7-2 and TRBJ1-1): GAGVSQSPSNKVTEKGKDVELRCDPISGHTALYWYRQSLGQGLEFLIYFQGNSAPDKSGLPSDRFSAERTGGSVSTLTIQRTQQEDSAVYLCASSRNTGGTEAFFGQGTRLTVV.

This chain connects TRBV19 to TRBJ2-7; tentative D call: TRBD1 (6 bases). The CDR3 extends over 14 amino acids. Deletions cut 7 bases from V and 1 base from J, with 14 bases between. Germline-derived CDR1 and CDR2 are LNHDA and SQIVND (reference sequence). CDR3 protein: CASKGTLHSYEQYF. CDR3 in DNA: TGTGCCAGTAAGGGGACACTCCATTCCTACGAGCAGTACTTC.

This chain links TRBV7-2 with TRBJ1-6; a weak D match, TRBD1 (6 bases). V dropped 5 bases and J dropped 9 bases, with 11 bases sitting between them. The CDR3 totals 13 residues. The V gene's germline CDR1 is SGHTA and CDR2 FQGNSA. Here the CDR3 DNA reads TGTGCCAGCAGCACGGGACAAACTTCACCCCTCCACTTT. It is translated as CASSTGQTSPLHF.

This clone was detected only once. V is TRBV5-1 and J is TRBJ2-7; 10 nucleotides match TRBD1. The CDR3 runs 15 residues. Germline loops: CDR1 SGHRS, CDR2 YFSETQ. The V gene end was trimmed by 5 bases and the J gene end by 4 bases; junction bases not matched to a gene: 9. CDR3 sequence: CASRPLPGQGYEQYF. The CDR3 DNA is TGCGCCAGCAGACCGCTTCCGGGACAGGGGTACGAGCAGTACTTC.

CDR3 bases: TGCGCCAGCAGCCAAACCCTAGCGGGAGGAAACACCGGGGAGCTGTTTTTT. Protein product: CASSQTLAGGNTGELFF. This chain connects TRBV4-1 to TRBJ2-2; 11 bases are shared with TRBD2. Per germline, CDR1 MGHRA and CDR2 YSYEKL. V lost 2 bases, J lost 2 bases, and 4 bases stayed unmatched. The CDR3 extends over 17 amino acids.

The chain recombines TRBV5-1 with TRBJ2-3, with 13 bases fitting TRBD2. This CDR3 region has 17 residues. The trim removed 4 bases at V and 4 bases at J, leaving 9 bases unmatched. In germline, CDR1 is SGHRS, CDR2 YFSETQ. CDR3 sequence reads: CASSTGTSGDGADTQYF. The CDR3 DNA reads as TGCGCCAGCAGCACGGGGACTAGCGGGGATGGGGCAGATACGCAGTATTTT. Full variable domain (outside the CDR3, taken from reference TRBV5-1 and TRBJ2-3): KAGVTQTPRYLIKTRGQQVTLSCSPISGHRSVSWYQQTPGQGLQFLFEYFSETQRNKGNFPGRFSGRQFSNSRSEMNVSTLELGDSALYLCASSTGTSGDGADTQYFGPGTRLTVL.